One sample yielded the 12 T cell receptor beta chains listed below, sequenced in a study of blood T cells in healthy people across ages. Through a sample-barcoded 5' primer and a J-beta primer mix, a second PCR was run for roughly 6 to 12 cycles. TCRdb recomputed calls from the 5' RACE reads with MiXCR, one row per CDR3 protein. The data show hundreds of thousands of distinct CDR3 sequences, approximately 44% seen once. The sequencing input was blood. These receptor sequences come from a man in his 60s in good health.

This clonotype showed up just a few times. This sequence may be a read error, since a much larger clone differs from it by one base. The chain is built from TRBV7-2 and TRBJ2-7; D ambiguous. Germline values: CDR1 SGHTA, CDR2 FQGNSA. Trimming took off 5 bases at V and 3 bases at J, with 14 bases between the two ends. The CDR3 loop spans 14 amino acids. The CDR3 loop is CASSPAVSNYEQYF. Written as DNA, the CDR3 is TGTGCCAGCAGCCCCGCGGTTAGCAACTACGAGCAGTACTTC.

The rearrangement joins TRBV28 to TRBJ1-1; D is unresolved. V lost 5 bases to trimming and J lost 4 bases, with 11 bases between them. CDR1 is MDHEN, CDR2 SYDVKM, per germline. The CDR3 runs to 13 residues. The CDR3 region is CASSLNLVTEAFF. Written as DNA, the CDR3 is TGTGCCAGCAGTCTAAATTTAGTCACTGAAGCTTTCTTT.

The gene calls are TRBV10-2 and TRBJ2-1, with 14 bases lining up with TRBD2. Per the germline V gene, CDR1 is WSHSY and CDR2 is SAAADI. The CDR3 runs 18 residues. V lost 3 bases to trimming and J lost 0 bases; unmatched junction nucleotides: 4. CDR3 nucleotide sequence: TGCGCCAGCAGTGAAGGGACTAGCGGGGGCCCCTCCTACAATGAGCAGTTCTTC. It specifies CASSEGTSGGPSYNEQFF.

The gene calls are TRBV7-2 and TRBJ2-3, with a weak D call TRBD2 (7 bases). Trimming pared 2 bases from V and 2 bases from J, leaving 20 bases between. This CDR3 spans 18 amino acids. Germline V gives CDR1 SGHTA, CDR2 FQGNSA. CDR3 region: CASSLILVQGRATDTQYF. The CDR3 nucleotides are TGTGCCAGCAGCTTAATACTGGTGCAGGGGAGGGCCACAGATACGCAGTATTTT.

The gene calls are TRBV20-1 and TRBJ2-3, with TRBD2 identical over 10 bases. Per germline, CDR1 DFQATT and CDR2 SNEGSKA (reference sequence). The CDR3 is made up of 14 amino acids. With V trimmed by 3 bases and J by 2 bases, 2 bases remained unmatched. As DNA, the CDR3 is TGCAGTGCTAGTAGCGGGGGGCCCACAGATACGCAGTATTTT. It yields the protein CSASSGGPTDTQYF.

The chain couples TRBV20-1 to TRBJ2-7; tentatively, D is TRBD1 or TRBD2 (5 bases each). Trimming left V 2 bases short and J 7 bases short, with 18 bases between. Germline V gene sequence: CDR1 DFQATT, CDR2 SNEGSKA (reference sequence). The CDR3 covers 14 residues. CDR3 sequence: CSARPGPPGEEQYF. In DNA, the CDR3 is TGCAGTGCTAGACCGGGACCCCCGGGTGAGGAGCAGTACTTC.

The table lists this clonotype with a few counts. The V gene is TRBV6-5, the J gene TRBJ2-4; D perhaps matches TRBD1 (5 bases). The CDR3 covers 14 residues. The V gene lost 0 bases and the J gene lost 7 bases, with 10 bases spanning the gap. In germline, CDR1 is MNHEY, CDR2 SVGAGI. CDR3 loop: CASSYSGPGNIQYF. The CDR3 nucleotides read TGTGCCAGCAGTTACTCTGGCCCAGGGAACATTCAGTACTTC.

This clonotype showed up just a few times. The rearrangement links TRBV10-3 to TRBJ2-2, with D unclear. CDR1 is ENHRY, CDR2 SYGVKD, per germline. The V end was cut by 5 bases, the J end by 0 bases, with 13 bases between. The CDR3 extends over 16 amino acids. The CDR3 sequence: CAISQENQANTGELFF. The CDR3, as DNA: TGTGCCATCAGTCAGGAGAATCAAGCGAACACCGGGGAGCTGTTTTTT.

Worth noting for this clonotype: Mismatch with germline at one junction end may stem from a read error. This rearrangement joins TRBV20-1 to TRBJ2-1; tentatively, D is TRBD1 (5 bases). Germline-derived CDR1 and CDR2 are DFQATT and SNEGSKA (reference sequence). This CDR3 comprises 15 residues. The CDR3 region is CSAPPRTLTRNVQFF. The CDR3 bases are TGCAGTGCCCCTCCTCGGACACTGACACGAAATGTGCAGTTCTTC.

Notes on this clonotype: Sequence at one end of the junction differs from germline and may be a read error. This chain connects TRBV20-1 to TRBJ2-4, with D tentatively TRBD1 (6 bases). Per the germline V gene, CDR1 is DFQATT and CDR2 is SNEGSKA (reference sequence). This CDR3 is 13 amino acids long. The CDR3 DNA reads TGCAGTGCCAGAGGGGGAGACAAAAACATTCAGTACTTC. Translating it yields CSARGGDKNIQYF.

The CDR3 sequence: CASSLGQAGIYGYTF. The CDR3 region has the DNA TGCGCCAGCAGCTTGGGGCAGGCGGGCATCTATGGCTACACCTTC. The chain combines TRBV5-1 with TRBJ1-2; no definite D call. Germline lookup yields CDR1 SGHRS and CDR2 YFSETQ. This CDR3 has 15 amino acids. V lost 0 bases and J lost 4, with 13 bases in between.

The chain has TRBV3-1 and TRBJ1-1; no definite D call. V was pared by 1 base and J by 5 bases, with 11 bases between. The CDR3 totals 14 residues. Germline V gene sequence: CDR1 LGHDT, CDR2 YNNKEL (reference sequence). The CDR3 sequence is CASSQVLGVTEAFF. The CDR3 DNA is TGTGCCAGCAGCCAAGTGCTGGGTGTGACTGAAGCTTTCTTT.